Listed here are 6 T cell receptor beta chains from one sample, sequenced in a study of shared clonotypes between healthy human individuals. Naive CD8 cells were CD45RO-negative, positively selected for CCR7, excluding terminally differentiated effector memory CD45RA+ cells. Profiling relied on immunoSEQ multiplex PCR, and the TCRdb table lists in-frame clones only, not all of them. The sample consists of 2 million to 2.5 million clones, approximately 94% of them appearing once. The specimen sequenced was naive CD8+ T cells sorted from blood. These receptors all come from a man between 18 and 35 years old in good health.

The chain employs TRBV7-9 and TRBJ2-7; maybe TRBD2 (5 bases). Germline V gives CDR1 SEHNR, CDR2 FQNEAQ (reference sequence). This CDR3 comprises 14 residues. Trimming pared 4 bases from V and 4 bases from J, leaving 14 bases between. CDR3 coding DNA: TGTGCCAGCAGCTCGTCGGGGTCCGGGTACGAGCAGTACTTC. Protein: CASSSSGSGYEQYF.

The gene calls are TRBV28 and TRBJ1-2; the match to TRBD1 covers 8 bases. This CDR3 has 14 amino acids. In germline, CDR1 is MDHEN, CDR2 SYDVKM. V was clipped by 7 bases and J by 4 bases; unmatched bases: 8. The CDR3 DNA reads as TGTGCCAGCAAACCGGACAGGGCGTTCTATGGCTACACCTTC. This gives the protein CASKPDRAFYGYTF.

This chain uses TRBV2 with TRBJ2-1; a possible D gene is TRBD1 (5 bases). From germline, CDR1 is SNHLY and CDR2 FYNNEI. The CDR3 has 15 amino acids. Trimming took off 6 bases at V and 0 bases at J, with 12 bases between the two ends. The CDR3 protein is CASSRVPVSYNEQFF. Here the CDR3 DNA reads TGTGCCAGCAGCAGGGTCCCGGTCTCCTACAATGAGCAGTTCTTC.

CDR3 amino acids: CASSGPGFEYEQYF. The CDR3 nucleotides are TGTGCCAGCAGTGGCCCGGGGTTCGAGTATGAGCAGTACTTC. The rearrangement uses TRBV2 and TRBJ2-7; D possibly corresponds to TRBD2 (5 bases). This CDR3 has 14 residues. In germline, CDR1 is SNHLY, CDR2 FYNNEI. The V gene lost 4 bases and the J gene lost 7 bases, with 17 bases spanning the gap.

The rearrangement joins TRBV6-1 to TRBJ2-5, with 8 bases lining up with TRBD1. Germline V gene sequence: CDR1 MNHNS, CDR2 SASEGT. The V segment lost 6 bases and the J segment 1 base; nucleotides outside the gene matches: 1. This CDR3 region has 13 residues. CDR3 coding DNA: TGTGCCAGCAGCGGGACAGGCCAAGAGACCCAGTACTTC. Its protein is CASSGTGQETQYF.

Comments on this clone: The identical CDR3 is also encoded by other nucleotide sequences in the sample. The rearrangement links TRBV6-5 to TRBJ2-1; no clear D. Trimming left V 2 bases short and J 1 base short, with 3 bases between. CDR1 MNHEY and CDR2 SVGAGI come from the germline V gene. The length of the CDR3 is 13 residues. In DNA, the CDR3 is TGTGCCAGCAGTTACGATTCCTACAATGAGCAGTTCTTC. It translates to CASSYDSYNEQFF.